This T cell receptor beta chain was documented in a study of a mutant IDH1 vaccine in newly diagnosed glioma (dated by TCRdb to the early 2020s). General notes on the study: Vaccination started 4-6 weeks after radiotherapy alone, or was given together with temozolomide cycles in the groups whose treatment included chemotherapy. Of the 32 patients who were treated, about 62% were male and approximately 40% were female, and the mean age was around 41 years. Before enrollment, most patients had been given radiochemotherapy with temozolomide as standard therapy, while the rest had received either radiotherapy alone or temozolomide alone. Visit V12 was the week-35 safety follow-up and visit V13 was the week-47 end of study. Six visits were used for peripheral blood collection: V03 (baseline), V05, V07, V10, V12 and V13. Longitudinal TCRB deep sequencing was performed for roughly 25 treated patients wherever samples were available for exploratory analyses.

V loses 5 bases, J loses 4 bases, and the germline ends lie 18 bases apart. From the cysteine up to the phenylalanine, the CDR3 has a length of 16 residues. Just CDR3 DNA is preserved here, 48 bases in frame from base 1. In the germline V gene (reference sequence), CDR1 corresponds to MNHNY and CDR2 to SVGAGI. Notes on this clone: Which antigen it targets is not known. No quality values exist for individual bases; no much larger clone is one base distant.

The time point label, as the study defines it: week 35, safety follow-up. Every vaccine dose consisted of 300 ug of a 20-mer mutant IDH1 peptide in Montanide, administered subcutaneously together with topical imiquimod. Patients received eight vaccinations in weeks 1, 3, 5, 7, 11, 15, 19 and 23, corresponding to visits V03 through V10. The donors had newly diagnosed IDH1-mutant astrocytomas of WHO grade 3 or 4 that showed loss of nuclear ATRX. The samples were drawn from NOA16, a multicentre, single-arm, open-label phase I trial in Germany that tested a mutant IDH1 peptide vaccine in humans for the first time. The DNeasy Blood and Tissue Kit was used to extract genomic DNA from EDTA blood for TCRB sequencing. Overall study results and their limits: Selection of PBMC samples for TCRB deep sequencing was based on availability. It was noted by the authors that analyses of patient blood samples could not be reproduced owing to sample limitations. Changes in the top peripheral T cell clonotypes picked up by TCRB sequencing did not appear to be linked to pseudoprogression. Vaccine-induced immune responses across multiple MHC alleles were detected in over 80% of patients.

Libraries were built with the immunoSEQ multiplex PCR assay. Rearranged TCR beta chain sequences were amplified with the hsTCRB Kit following the manufacturer's protocol. Sequencing of TCRB libraries was carried out on an Illumina MiSeq. The study's processing was this. The proprietary platform of the kit vendor was used for demultiplexing, trimming and gene mapping. TCRdb took over this immuneACCESS table, retaining in-frame rearrangements with V and J assigned. Such tables are incomplete; in checked studies, under half of the missing clones stem from an unresolved V gene, and the remainder is unexplained. That table gives V, J and clone size, and the DNA gave D and trimming. This sample is represented by around 41,000 clones; 85% to 90% of them were singletons. Together, the top ten hold roughly 1.5% of the sample.

This TCR came from a man aged 35 to 55 with glioma. Recombination linked TRBV6-6 to TRBJ2-1; TRBD2 is perhaps the D gene, given 7 matching bases. The specimen was PBMCs, collected from a glioma patient whose treatment included an IDH1 peptide vaccine. The nucleotides read TGTGCCAGCAGTCCTCGGGGGGCCCCACGATACAATGAGCAGTTCTTC. Translated, it reads CASSPRGAPRYNEQFF.